The rows below give T cell receptor beta chains drawn from one sample of a study of blood T cell repertoires in COVID-19. Data came from immunoSEQ multiplex PCR; TCRdb stores just in-frame clones and leaves some out. The table has roughly 100,000 clones, around 81% seen once. The specimen was peripheral blood. These receptors originate from a man aged 80 or over with acute or convalescent COVID-19. Each CDR3 is given with its conserved first and last residue. Each record gives: CDR3 DNA, CDR3 protein, V gene, D gene, J gene, clone size. The D gene is left open where the match is weak. Clone size is shown for a subset of rows, as once, few, many or a class of expanded clone.

TGTGCCAGCAGCGCACAGGGGCGGCGTTTGGGCACTGAAGCTTTCTTT | CASSAQGRRLGTEAFF | TRBV7-2 | TRBD1 | TRBJ1-1 | .
TGTGCCAGCAGTGACCAGGACATCACCGGGGAGCTGTTTTTT | CASSDQDITGELFF | TRBV27 | . | TRBJ2-2 | few
TGCAGCTCATTAGACAGCGGCTACACCTTC | CSSLDSGYTF | TRBV29-1 | . | TRBJ1-2 | .
TGTGCCAGCAGCTTATCCGGGACAGGGCTCAACGAGCAGTACTTC | CASSLSGTGLNEQYF | TRBV7-9 | TRBD1 | TRBJ2-7 | .
TGCGCCAGCAGCTTACAGGGGGCCTCCTACAATGAGCAGTTCTTC | CASSLQGASYNEQFF | TRBV5-1 | TRBD1 | TRBJ2-1 | .
TGTGCCAGCAGTTCGATCACTAGCGGGAGGGCCCCAGATACGCAGTATTTT | CASSSITSGRAPDTQYF | TRBV27 | TRBD2 | TRBJ2-3 | once
TGTGCCAGCAGTCCACAACGGGGGGGGATGTTCACAGATACGCAGTATTTT | CASSPQRGGMFTDTQYF | TRBV28 | TRBD2 | TRBJ2-3 | .
TGTGCCAGCAGCTTAGCTCCTGGCAGGGGTAGTTACGAGCAGTACTTC | CASSLAPGRGSYEQYF | TRBV7-9 | . | TRBJ2-7 | .
TGCAGCGTTGGGGCTAGCGGCACAGATACGCAGTATTTT | CSVGASGTDTQYF | TRBV29-1 | . | TRBJ2-3 | .
TGTGCCAGCAGTTTATGGGGACAGGCCGCGGAGCAGTACTTC | CASSLWGQAAEQYF | TRBV27 | TRBD1 | TRBJ2-7 | .
TGTGCCAGCAAATCGGGGGGCAGCGCAGATACGCAGTATTTT | CASKSGGSADTQYF | TRBV2 | . | TRBJ2-3 | once
TGTGCCAGCAGTTTATCGGTTCAGGGAACCTACGAGCAGTACTTC | CASSLSVQGTYEQYF | TRBV27 | . | TRBJ2-7 | .
TGTGCCAGCAGCTCGGGACTAGCGGGAGGACTTCGGACAGAGACCCAGTACTTC | CASSSGLAGGLRTETQYF | TRBV7-8 | TRBD2 | TRBJ2-5 | .
TGTGCCAGCACCACGGGACTAGACGAGCAGTACTTC | CASTTGLDEQYF | TRBV28 | TRBD2 | TRBJ2-7 | .
TGTGCCAGCAGTTACTCCTACCGGGGTGGTAGCGGAAGCACAGATACGCAGTATTTT | CASSYSYRGGSGSTDTQYF | TRBV6-2/TRBV6-3 | . | TRBJ2-3 | .
TGTGCCAGCAGTTACTCGGCGGGAGACACAGATACGCAGTATTTT | CASSYSAGDTDTQYF | TRBV6-6 | TRBD2 | TRBJ2-3 | .
TGTGCCAGCAGCGACCGGGCTAGCGGGACCCTTCCCGAGCAGTACTTC | CASSDRASGTLPEQYF | TRBV7-9 | TRBD2 | TRBJ2-7 | few
TGTGCCAGCAGCCTGGACAGTAGCTCTGGGGCCAACGTCCTGACTTTC | CASSLDSSSGANVLTF | TRBV2 | . | TRBJ2-6 | .
TGTGCCAGCAGCCAGTTCGGACAGAATTCACCCCTCCACTTT | CASSQFGQNSPLHF | TRBV4-2 | . | TRBJ1-6 | .
TGCGCCAGCAGCGTAACAGGGGGCACTGAAGCTTTCTTT | CASSVTGGTEAFF | TRBV5-1 | TRBD1 | TRBJ1-1 | few
TGTGCCAGCAGCCCTCGCAGGCAAAGCTCCTACGAGCAGTACTTC | CASSPRRQSSYEQYF | TRBV25-1 | . | TRBJ2-7 | .
TGTGCCAGCAGTTTAGGTGGGAGGGCGCACGAGCAGTACTTC | CASSLGGRAHEQYF | TRBV28 | TRBD2 | TRBJ2-7 | .
TGCGCCAGCAGCCAACAGATCCAAGAGACCCAGTACTTC | CASSQQIQETQYF | TRBV4-3 | . | TRBJ2-5 | .
TGCGCCAGCAGCCAAACGGGGGCGGGAGGGAGCGATGAGCAGTTCTTC | CASSQTGAGGSDEQFF | TRBV4-3 | TRBD2 | TRBJ2-1 | .
TGCGCCAGCAGCCTCGGGGGGTCTGAAGCTTTCTTT | CASSLGGSEAFF | TRBV4-1 | . | TRBJ1-1 | .
TGTGCCAGCAGTTTAAGCTATTCGTACGAGCAGTACTTC | CASSLSYSYEQYF | TRBV28 | . | TRBJ2-7 | .
TGTGCCAGCAGCTTGGGGGGAGCTAGCGGGAGCACAGATACGCAGTATTTT | CASSLGGASGSTDTQYF | TRBV5-4 | TRBD2 | TRBJ2-3 | .
TGCGCCAGCAGCTTGGCCAGGCGGGCGAACACCGGGGAGCTGTTTTTT | CASSLARRANTGELFF | TRBV5-1 | . | TRBJ2-2 | .
TGTGCCAGCAGAACTCCCGGGACGGAGGGGCAAGAAGCTTTCTTT | CASRTPGTEGQEAFF | TRBV6-5 | . | TRBJ1-1 | .
TGTGCCAGCAGTCCCCTGAACAGGGGTAGTGATCAGCCCCAGCATTTT | CASSPLNRGSDQPQHF | TRBV28 | TRBD1 | TRBJ1-5 | .
TGTGCCATCAGTGACCCTGGCCGGGACTTAGGCTACACCTTC | CAISDPGRDLGYTF | TRBV10-3 | . | TRBJ1-2 | many
TGTGCCAGCAGTACCAGTAGCAATCAGCCCCAGCATTTT | CASSTSSNQPQHF | TRBV28 | . | TRBJ1-5 | .
TGCGCCAGCAGCTTGGACGGGAATCAGCCCCAGCATTTT | CASSLDGNQPQHF | TRBV5-1 | . | TRBJ1-5 | .
TGTGCCAGCAGGGCGACAGGGGGTGTGTCGAACACTGAAGCTTTCTTT | CASRATGGVSNTEAFF | TRBV27 | TRBD1 | TRBJ1-1 | .
TGTGCCAGCAGCTTAGGCGGGACAGGGGCCCTGAACACTGAAGCTTTCTTT | CASSLGGTGALNTEAFF | TRBV7-2 | TRBD1 | TRBJ1-1 | .
TGTGCCAGCTCACTCGACAGGGCCCGAGGCGAGCAGTACTTC | CASSLDRARGEQYF | TRBV18 | TRBD1 | TRBJ2-7 | .
TGTGCCAGCAGCTCAGGGGCAGATACGCAGTATTTT | CASSSGADTQYF | TRBV6-1 | . | TRBJ2-3 | .
TGTGCCAGCAGCTGGGACAGGGGGCAGGATGAGCAGTTCTTC | CASSWDRGQDEQFF | TRBV2 | TRBD1 | TRBJ2-1 | .
TGTGCCAGCAGAACGGACACCACGCTCCTCCACTTT | CASRTDTTLLHF | TRBV2 | . | TRBJ1-6 | once